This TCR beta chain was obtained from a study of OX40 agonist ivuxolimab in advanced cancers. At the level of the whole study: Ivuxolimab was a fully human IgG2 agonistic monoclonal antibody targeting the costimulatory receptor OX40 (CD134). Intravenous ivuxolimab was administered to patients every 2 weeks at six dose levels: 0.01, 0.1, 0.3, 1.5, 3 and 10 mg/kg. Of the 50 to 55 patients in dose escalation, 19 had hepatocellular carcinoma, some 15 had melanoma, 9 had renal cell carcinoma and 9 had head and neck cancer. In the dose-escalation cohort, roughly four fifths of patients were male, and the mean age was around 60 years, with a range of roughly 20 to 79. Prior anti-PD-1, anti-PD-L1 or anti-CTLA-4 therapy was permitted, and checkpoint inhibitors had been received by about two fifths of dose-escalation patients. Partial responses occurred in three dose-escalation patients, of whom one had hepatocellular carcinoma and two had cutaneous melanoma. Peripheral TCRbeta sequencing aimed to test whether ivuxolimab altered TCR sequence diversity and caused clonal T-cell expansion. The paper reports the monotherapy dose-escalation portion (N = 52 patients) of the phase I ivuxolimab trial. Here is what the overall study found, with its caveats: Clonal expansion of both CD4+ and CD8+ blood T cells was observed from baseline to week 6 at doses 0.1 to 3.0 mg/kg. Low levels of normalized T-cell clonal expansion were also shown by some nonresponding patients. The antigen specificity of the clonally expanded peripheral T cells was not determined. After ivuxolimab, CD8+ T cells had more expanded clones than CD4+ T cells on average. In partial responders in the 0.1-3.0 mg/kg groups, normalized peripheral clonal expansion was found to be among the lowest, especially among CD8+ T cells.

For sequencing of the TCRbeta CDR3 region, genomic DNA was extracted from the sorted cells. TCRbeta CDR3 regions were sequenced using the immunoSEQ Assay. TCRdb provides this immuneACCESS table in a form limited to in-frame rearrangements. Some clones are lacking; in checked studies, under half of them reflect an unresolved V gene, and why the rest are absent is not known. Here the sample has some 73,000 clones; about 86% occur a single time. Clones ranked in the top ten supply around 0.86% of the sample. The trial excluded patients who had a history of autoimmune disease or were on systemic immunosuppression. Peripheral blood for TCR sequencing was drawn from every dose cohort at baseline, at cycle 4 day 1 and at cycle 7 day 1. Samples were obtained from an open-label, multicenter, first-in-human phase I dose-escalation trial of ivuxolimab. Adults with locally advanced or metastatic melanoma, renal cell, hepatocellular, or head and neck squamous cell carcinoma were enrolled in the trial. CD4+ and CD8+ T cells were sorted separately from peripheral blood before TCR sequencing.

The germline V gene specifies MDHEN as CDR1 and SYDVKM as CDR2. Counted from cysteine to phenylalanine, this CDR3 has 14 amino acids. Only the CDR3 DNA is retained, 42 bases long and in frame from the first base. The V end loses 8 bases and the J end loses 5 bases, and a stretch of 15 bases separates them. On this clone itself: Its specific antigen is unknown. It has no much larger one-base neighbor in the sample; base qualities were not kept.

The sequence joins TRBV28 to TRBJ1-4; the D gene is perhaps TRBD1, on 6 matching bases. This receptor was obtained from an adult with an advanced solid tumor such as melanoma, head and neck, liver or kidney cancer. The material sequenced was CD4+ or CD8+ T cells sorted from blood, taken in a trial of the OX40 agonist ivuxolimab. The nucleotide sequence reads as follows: TGTGCCAGCGCCGGGGGGGGCGGGAATGAAAAACTGTTTTTT. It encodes CASAGGGGNEKLFF.